This entry is about one T cell receptor beta chain. The data derive from a study of CD8 T cells in ankylosing spondylitis. There are 15 residues in the CDR3. The germline V and J ends were trimmed by 1 base and 2 bases, with 10 bases remaining between them. Germline assignment: CDR1 LGHDT and CDR2 YNNKEL (reference sequence). Each TCR beta library was made by quantitative 5'-RACE that incorporated molecular barcodes. TCRdb independently ran MiXCR on the 5' RACE reads; one entry per CDR3 protein. The sample has some 270,000 distinct CDR3 sequences; approximately 20% are singletons. Sample: blood, either unsorted or a sorted T cell fraction (not recorded which). The chain has TRBV3-1 and TRBJ2-3; D is possibly TRBD2 (5 bases). The sequence derives from a male donor with ankylosing spondylitis or in good health (not recorded which). The CDR3 is CASSQGEFYTDTQYF. CDR3 sequence (DNA): TGTGCCAGCAGCCAAGGGGAGTTTTACACAGATACGCAGTATTTT.